Sequencing of this T cell receptor beta chain was carried out in a study of T cells in Graves' hyperthyroidism and ophthalmopathy. Study findings and constraints: Peripheral blood also featured most of the thyroid clonotypes expanded above 0.001. A model of 13 V-J pairs discriminated ophthalmopathy from stable hyperthyroidism.

The trim removed 5 bases at V and 5 bases at J, leaving 14 bases unmatched. This CDR3 comprises 16 residues. Germline values: CDR1 SEHNR, CDR2 FQNEAQ (reference sequence). The TCR beta CDR3 regions underwent amplification using RNA transcripts as the source. The HTBI primer set was used in a first-round RT-PCR of the TCR CDR3. Using its own MiXCR run on the multiplex PCR reads, TCRdb lists one record per CDR3 protein. The table has around 620,000 distinct CDR3 sequences, 46% seen once. Concerning this clonotype itself: Its antigen is still unknown.

The sample was peripheral blood or thyroid tissue (not recorded which). The rearrangement joins TRBV7-9 to TRBJ2-5; 7 nucleotides line up with TRBD2. This receptor was identified in an adult woman with Graves' disease, either hyperthyroidism or ophthalmopathy (not recorded which). This CDR3 reads CASSPRRSGAYETQYF. CDR3 nucleotide sequence: TGTGCCAGCAGCCCCAGGCGGAGCGGGGCCTACGAGACCCAGTACTTC.